This TCR beta chain came from a study of yellow fever vaccine responses in identical twins. Study observations and caveats: The T cell response to vaccination in identical twins was reportedly partly convergent and partly personalized.

TCRdb reanalysed the RT-PCR reads using MiXCR and keeps one entry per CDR3 protein. The top ten hold roughly 2.4% of the sample, which has about 19,000 distinct CDR3 sequences, approximately 79% seen once. CDR3 length: 14 residues. Germline V gene sequence: CDR1 SGHNT, CDR2 YENEEA. Trimming pared 1 base from V and 2 bases from J, leaving 8 bases between. Note on this clonotype: The antigen is unknown.

The chain joins TRBV11-3 to TRBJ1-2; no definite D call. The material was T cells from blood (PBMCs), unsorted or a sorted subset (not recorded which), obtained before or after yellow fever vaccination (not recorded which). The source is a young woman who received the yellow fever vaccine. The DNA for the CDR3 is TGTGCCAGCAGCTTAGTCGGCCTGAACTATGGCTACACCTTC. It translates to CASSLVGLNYGYTF.